This is a list of T cell receptor beta chains from one sample in a study of blood T cell repertoires in COVID-19. The table came from immunoSEQ multiplex PCR; TCRdb's copy has only in-frame clones and leaves some out. The sample gives about 69,000 clones, roughly four fifths of which show up once; roughly 13% is in the top ten. The specimen was peripheral blood. These receptors all stem from a man aged 50 or older with COVID-19, enrolled during active disease. Each CDR3 is given without its conserved first and last residue.

V: TRBV5-4; J: TRBJ2-5; CDR3: ASSFGETQY
V: TRBV27; J: TRBJ2-5; CDR3: ASRRTAEETQY
V: TRBV6-5; J: TRBJ1-5; CDR3: ASSSQGISNQPQH
V: TRBV5-4; J: TRBJ1-2; CDR3: ASSLGSQGWYGYT
V: TRBV19; J: TRBJ2-3; CDR3: ASNDTPDTQY
V: TRBV4-1; J: TRBJ1-6; CDR3: ASSQDPFQVTQSSYNSPLH
V: TRBV6-4; J: TRBJ2-5; CDR3: ASSRLAGGQETQY
V: TRBV4-1; J: TRBJ2-4; CDR3: ASSQDWGEAAKNIQY
V: TRBV6-5; J: TRBJ1-1; CDR3: ASSYSIRNTEAF
V: TRBV9; J: TRBJ2-3; CDR3: ASSRLDSRISDTQY
V: TRBV7-7; J: TRBJ2-5; CDR3: ASSYGGLAITETQY
V: TRBV2; J: TRBJ1-2; CDR3: ASTFGLNYGYT
V: TRBV11-2; J: TRBJ1-5; CDR3: ASSLGGGRGNGGNQPQH
V: TRBV5-1; J: TRBJ1-2; CDR3: ASSPGQGAGYGYT
V: TRBV7-8; J: TRBJ2-2; CDR3: ASSQPNGQGVAGELF
V: TRBV19; J: TRBJ1-2; CDR3: ASSIRGTMDGYT
V: TRBV12-5; J: TRBJ1-5; CDR3: ASGLDSRGSQPQH
V: TRBV19; J: TRBJ2-7; CDR3: ASSPWGRTEQY
V: TRBV4-3; J: TRBJ2-1; CDR3: ASSPDGWRGANEQF
V: TRBV7-8; J: TRBJ1-3; CDR3: ASSPRINSGNTIY
V: TRBV19; J: TRBJ2-7; CDR3: ASNPGTGHSYEQY
V: TRBV13; J: TRBJ1-1; CDR3: ASSLFRGGTEAF
V: TRBV7-2; J: TRBJ1-1; CDR3: ASSFRYQGRGTEAF
V: TRBV18; J: TRBJ1-1; CDR3: ASSPSEGGLTEAF
V: TRBV9; J: TRBJ1-1; CDR3: ASSVGQDTEAF
V: TRBV5-4; J: TRBJ2-7; CDR3: ASSWGVEQY
V: TRBV4-2; J: TRBJ2-1; CDR3: ASWTPGLAGDNEQF
V: TRBV5-6; J: TRBJ2-2; CDR3: ASSQETGELF
V: TRBV5-4; J: TRBJ2-1; CDR3: ASSGDRGPYNEQF
V: TRBV30; J: TRBJ2-7; CDR3: AWDQGGGYEQY
V: TRBV25-1; J: TRBJ1-4; CDR3: ASSELCKSQEKLF
V: TRBV4-3; J: TRBJ1-2; CDR3: ASSQEERSGYT